This is a list of T cell receptor beta chains from one sample in a study of T cell repertoires and HLA-DP antigens. These receptors are not linked to any known antigen. Generated by immunoSEQ multiplex PCR, the TCRdb table keeps only in-frame clones and is missing some. The table lists around 100,000 clones, about 91% of them singletons. The sequenced sample was CD4+ T cells from PBMCs. These TCRs come from a woman under 30 in good health and CMV-seronegative. Each CDR3 is given with its conserved first and last residue. Fields, in order: V gene, J gene, D gene, CDR3 protein. The D gene is left open where the match is weak.

>TRBV7-9|TRBJ1-2|NA
CASSLAGTGYGYTF
>TRBV4-1|TRBJ1-2|NA
CASSQIVGGYTF
>TRBV9|TRBJ1-2|NA
CASTKPGFPYTF
>TRBV5-1|TRBJ1-1|NA
CASSLAPDDLNTEAFF
>TRBV2|TRBJ1-5|NA
CASSQTEDSNQPQHF
>TRBV5-1|TRBJ2-1|NA
CASSLVASSYNEQFF
>TRBV6-5|TRBJ2-7|TRBD1
CASTKDRGSYEQYF
>TRBV7-2|TRBJ1-3|NA
CASSFGGISGNTIYF
>TRBV30|TRBJ1-5|NA
CAWGLGVVGQPQHF
>TRBV14|TRBJ1-2|TRBD1
CASSQAGTGTYGYTF
>TRBV28|TRBJ2-7|TRBD1
CASSLKGAVYEQYF
>TRBV7-9|TRBJ2-3|TRBD2
CASSSKTSGRADTQYF
>TRBV15|TRBJ2-3|NA
CATSPGLVDTQYF
>TRBV5-6|TRBJ1-5|NA
CASSFFARRYSNQPQHF
>TRBV2|TRBJ1-3|NA
CASKGGSSGNTIYF
>TRBV7-2|TRBJ1-3|NA
CASSTRQPSFSGNTIYF
>TRBV19|TRBJ1-4|NA
CASSRGGSRGPGSTNEKLFF
>TRBV7-6|TRBJ1-3|NA
CASSPPDKGVGNTIYF
>TRBV5-1|NA|NA
CASSLLGGGEGEQYF
>TRBV7-3|TRBJ2-5|TRBD2
CASSFAGGPQETQYF
>TRBV9|TRBJ1-1|NA
CASSVGKNTEAFF
>TRBV13|TRBJ2-1|TRBD2
CASKPLAGGVNEQFF
>TRBV2|TRBJ2-1|NA
CASSDRSGSYNEQFF
>TRBV9|TRBJ2-2|NA
CASSVDPMNTGELFF
>TRBV11-1|TRBJ2-3|TRBD2
CASSLAASGGGDTQYF
>TRBV29-1|TRBJ2-7|TRBD1
CSVAGQGRYEQYF
>TRBV5-6|TRBJ2-3|NA
CASSLGGRTDTQYF
>TRBV7-7|TRBJ2-5|TRBD2
CASSPGRTSGQETQYF
>TRBV25-1|TRBJ2-5|TRBD2
CASSRVLREGLGETQYF
>TRBV30|TRBJ1-4|NA
CAWSGGFEKLFF
>TRBV28|TRBJ2-5|NA
CASSPPRATKETQYF
>TRBV23-1|TRBJ1-4|NA
CASSQLLGRMATNEKLFF
>TRBV9|TRBJ2-1|TRBD1
CASSVTGTGVYNEQFF
>TRBV6-5|TRBJ1-3|NA
CASSRDIGGNTIYF
>TRBV7-3|TRBJ1-1|TRBD1
CASSSHPDRGKLSTEAFF
>TRBV9|TRBJ1-5|TRBD1
CASSVEGQSNQPQHF
>TRBV7-9|TRBJ2-3|NA
CASSSTRVADTQYF
>TRBV9|TRBJ2-1|NA
CASSVDQGHYNEQFF